This T cell receptor (beta chain) is drawn from a study of cytomegalovirus exposure and HLA in healthy donors. Study-wide points: Sequencing depth roughly uniform across donors was assumed in presence/absence analyses. Clonal expansion was found to be greater in HLA-associated TCR beta chains than in equally common others in a later analysis. Later on, an analysis tied 18,000 or so TCR beta sequences to HLA alleles at 0.05 false discovery rate. CMV antigen specificity was confirmed in vitro for three CMV-associated chains.

As to this clone: The antigen remains undetermined.

This PCR relied on a set of 60 Vbeta primers and 13 Jbeta primers. TCRdb's copy holds only in-frame clones and misses some; the assay was immunoSEQ multiplex PCR. Of fewer than 200,000 clones listed, over 60% were seen once; the top ten hold 0.7% to 0.8%. The germline V gene encodes CDR1 MDHEN and CDR2 SYDVKM. The V and J ends lost 6 bases and 4 bases respectively, with 19 bases between them. This CDR3 region has 15 residues. This clonotype was sampled from a female donor in good health and CMV-seronegative. The chain carries TRBV28 and TRBJ2-7; D is possibly TRBD2 (7 bases). Input material: PBMCs. The CDR3 loop reads CASRLTGGGRYEQYF. The CDR3, as DNA: TGTGCCAGCAGACTGACGGGGGGCGGTCGGTACGAGCAGTACTTC.